The rows below give T cell receptor beta chains drawn from one sample of a study of cytomegalovirus exposure and HLA in healthy donors. Assay used: immunoSEQ multiplex PCR; TCRdb lists only in-frame clones, some missing. Of about 160,000 clones in the sample, just under 80% were seen once. Sequenced sample: PBMCs. These receptors originate from a man younger than 35 in good health and CMV-seropositive. Both conserved end residues are part of each CDR3. D genes are given only for firm matches. A row's size may be missing; if present it is once, few, many or a size class.

>NA|TRBV4-1|TRBJ2-1|few
TGCGCCAGCAGCCAGGTCGTGGGAGAAACCTACAATGAGCAGTTCTTC
CASSQVVGETYNEQFF
>NA|TRBV28|TRBJ1-1|NA
TGTGCCAGCAGTTTTGGGGGGGCTGTGGTGGCTTTCTTT
CASSFGGAVVAFF
>NA|TRBV7-6|TRBJ1-3|NA
TGTGCCAGCAGTCCTAAATCCTCTGGAAACACCATATATTTT
CASSPKSSGNTIYF
>TRBD1|TRBV4-3|TRBJ2-5|NA
TGCGCCAGCAGCCAAGGCCCTGCACAGGGGGCGGAGACCCAGTACTTC
CASSQGPAQGAETQYF
>NA|TRBV5-8|TRBJ2-1|NA
TGTGCCAGCAGCTCCCCGGGAGACTCCTACAATGAGCAGTTCTTC
CASSSPGDSYNEQFF
>NA|TRBV5-4|TRBJ2-5|few
TGTGCCAGCAGCTCGGGGCGGGGGCATCAAGAGACCCAGTACTTC
CASSSGRGHQETQYF
>NA|TRBV10-3|TRBJ1-5|once
TGTGCCATCAGTGAGTCGAGAACAGGCAATCAGCCCCAGCATTTT
CAISESRTGNQPQHF
>TRBD2|TRBV11-2|TRBJ2-7|NA
TGTGCCAGCAACTCTATAGCGGGAGGGCCGGGGGAGCAGTACTTC
CASNSIAGGPGEQYF
>TRBD2|TRBV5-1|TRBJ2-3|NA
TGCGCCAGCAAAACGGCGGGAGTGAGAGATACGCAGTATTTT
CASKTAGVRDTQYF
>TRBD2|TRBV29-1|TRBJ2-1|NA
TGCAGCGTTCTATGGGGCGGGAGGTGGGATGAGCAGTTCTTC
CSVLWGGRWDEQFF
>TRBD2|TRBV6-1|TRBJ2-7|few
TGTGCCAGCAGTGAAAGCGGGGGGCACTACGAGCAGTACTTC
CASSESGGHYEQYF
>NA|TRBV5-4|TRBJ2-1|once
TGTGCCAGCAGTCCCGGGACACCTAGCTCCTACAATGAGCAGTTCTTC
CASSPGTPSSYNEQFF
>NA|TRBV27|TRBJ2-7|few
TGTGCCAGCAGTTTAACTTGGCAGGGAAGGACCGAGCAGTACTTC
CASSLTWQGRTEQYF
>TRBD1|TRBV5-6|TRBJ2-1|NA
TGTGCCAGCAGCTATCCAACAGGGGATAATGAGCAGTTCTTC
CASSYPTGDNEQFF
>TRBD2|TRBV18|TRBJ2-1|NA
TGTGCCAGCTCACCACCGTGGCTAGCGGGAGTCAATGAGCAGTTCTTC
CASSPPWLAGVNEQFF
>NA|TRBV6-1|TRBJ2-7|NA
TGTGCCAGCAGTGCATACGAGCAGTACTTC
CASSAYEQYF
>NA|TRBV27|TRBJ1-1|NA
TGTGCCAGCAGCCTCAACAGTGACACTGAAGCTTTCTTT
CASSLNSDTEAFF
>TRBD1|TRBV27|TRBJ2-3|NA
TGTGCCAGCGGGTTAACGGGACAGTTGTCAGATACGCAGTATTTT
CASGLTGQLSDTQYF
>NA|TRBV4-1|TRBJ2-7|NA
TGCGCCAGCAGCCAAGCAGGGAACGAGCAGTACTTC
CASSQAGNEQYF
>NA|TRBV5-1|TRBJ2-1|NA
TGCGCCAGCAGCTTGAAACAGGGCACCTACAATGAGCAGTTCTTC
CASSLKQGTYNEQFF
>NA|TRBV5-1|TRBJ1-1|NA
TGCGCCAGCAGCTCTAACCTCAGGGGCAGGGGACTAAACACTGAAGCTTTCTTT
CASSSNLRGRGLNTEAFF
>NA|TRBV5-1|TRBJ2-3|NA
TGCGCCAGCAGCTCCTTAGAAGCAGATACGCAGTATTTT
CASSSLEADTQYF
>NA|TRBV7-8|TRBJ2-1|NA
TGTGCCAGCAGCTACCGTGGGGGCGCGGGTGAGCAGTTCTTC
CASSYRGGAGEQFF
>NA|TRBV18|TRBJ1-1|few
TGTGCCAGCTCACCACCGATCTCCGTGGGCGCTTTCTTT
CASSPPISVGAFF
>NA|TRBV1|TRBJ1-5|few
TGCACCAGCAGCCAAGATTGTCAGGGTAGGGAGCCCCAGCATTTT
CTSSQDCQGREPQHF
>TRBD1|TRBV19|TRBJ1-2|NA
TGTGCCAGTAGTTCAGGGGGTCCTACCTATGTTGGCTACACCTTC
CASSSGGPTYVGYTF
>NA|TRBV5-5|TRBJ2-1|NA
TGTGCCAGCAGCTTGAGCCTAGGGGGGGCTTTCACCTACAATGAGCAGTTCTTC
CASSLSLGGAFTYNEQFF
>NA|TRBV6-5|TRBJ1-3|NA
TGTGCCAGCAGCATAGACAGCTCTGGAAACACCATATATTTT
CASSIDSSGNTIYF
>NA|TRBV9|TRBJ1-4|few
TGTGCCAGCAGCGCCAGTACGGGGGGAGGGGGGAATGAAAAACTGTTTTTT
CASSASTGGGGNEKLFF
>NA|TRBV23-1|TRBJ1-4|NA
TGCGCCAGCAGTCAAGGGTCCGGTCGTGGGGCCTGTCTGTTTTTT
CASSQGSGRGACLFF
>TRBD2|TRBV11-1|TRBJ2-1|few
TGTGCCAGCAGCCCCCTTGGGGGACTAGTGGGGGGCGATGAGCAGTTCTTC
CASSPLGGLVGGDEQFF
>TRBD2|TRBV19|TRBJ2-1|NA
TGTGCCAGTAGCAGCTCCGGGACTAGCGGCAATGAGCAGTTCTTC
CASSSSGTSGNEQFF